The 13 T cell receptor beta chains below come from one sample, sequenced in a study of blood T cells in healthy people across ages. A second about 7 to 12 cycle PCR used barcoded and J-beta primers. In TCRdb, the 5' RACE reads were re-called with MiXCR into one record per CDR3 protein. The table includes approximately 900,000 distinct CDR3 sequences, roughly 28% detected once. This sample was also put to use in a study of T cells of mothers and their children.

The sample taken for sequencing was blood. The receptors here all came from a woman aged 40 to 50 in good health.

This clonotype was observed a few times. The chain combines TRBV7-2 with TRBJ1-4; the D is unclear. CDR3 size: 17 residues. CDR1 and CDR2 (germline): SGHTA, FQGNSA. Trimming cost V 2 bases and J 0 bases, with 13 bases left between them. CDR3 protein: CASSLRLPLATNEKLFF. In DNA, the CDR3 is TGTGCCAGCAGCTTACGGCTTCCGTTAGCAACTAATGAAAAACTGTTTTTT. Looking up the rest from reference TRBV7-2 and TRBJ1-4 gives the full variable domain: GAGVSQSPSNKVTEKGKDVELRCDPISGHTALYWYRQSLGQGLEFLIYFQGNSAPDKSGLPSDRFSAERTGGSVSTLTIQRTQQEDSAVYLCASSLRLPLATNEKLFFGSGTQLSVL.

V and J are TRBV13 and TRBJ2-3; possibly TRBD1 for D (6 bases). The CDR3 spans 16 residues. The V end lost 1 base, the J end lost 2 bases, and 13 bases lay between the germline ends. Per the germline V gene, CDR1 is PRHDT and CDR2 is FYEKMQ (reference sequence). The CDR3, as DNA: TGTGCCAGCAGCTTAGCTCGTGACAGGAACACAGATACGCAGTATTTT. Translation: CASSLARDRNTDTQYF.

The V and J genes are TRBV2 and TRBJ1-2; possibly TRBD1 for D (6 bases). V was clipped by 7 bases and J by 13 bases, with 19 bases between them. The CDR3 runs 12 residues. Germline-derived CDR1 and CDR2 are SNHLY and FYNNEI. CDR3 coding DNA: TGTGCCAGCAAGTCGGACAGCCCTCCCAGCACCTTC. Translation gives CASKSDSPPSTF. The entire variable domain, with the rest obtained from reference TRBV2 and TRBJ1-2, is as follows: EPEVTQTPSHQVTQMGQEVILRCVPISNHLYFYWYRQILGQKVEFLVSFYNNEISEKSEIFDDQFSVERPDGSNFTLKIRSTKLEDSAMYFCASKSDSPPSTFGSGTRLTVV.

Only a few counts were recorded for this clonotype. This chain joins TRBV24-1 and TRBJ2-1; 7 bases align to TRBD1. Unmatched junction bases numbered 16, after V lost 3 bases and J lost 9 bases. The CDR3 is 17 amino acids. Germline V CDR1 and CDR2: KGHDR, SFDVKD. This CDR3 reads CATSDPATGTAVSEQFF. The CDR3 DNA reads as TGTGCCACCAGTGATCCGGCGACCGGGACAGCGGTGAGTGAGCAGTTCTTC.

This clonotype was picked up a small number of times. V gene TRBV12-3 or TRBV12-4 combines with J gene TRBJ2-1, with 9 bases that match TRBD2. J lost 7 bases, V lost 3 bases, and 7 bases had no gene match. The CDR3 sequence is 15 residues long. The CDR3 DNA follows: TGTGCCAGCAGTTTTGAGGGACTAGCTGTGAATGAGCAGTTCTTC. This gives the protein CASSFEGLAVNEQFF.

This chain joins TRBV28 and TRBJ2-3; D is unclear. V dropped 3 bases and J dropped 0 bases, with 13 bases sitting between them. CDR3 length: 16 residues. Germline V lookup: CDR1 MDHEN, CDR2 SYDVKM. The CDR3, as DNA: TGTGCCAGCAGTTTTGGTTCTTTTATAAGCACAGATACGCAGTATTTT. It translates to CASSFGSFISTDTQYF.

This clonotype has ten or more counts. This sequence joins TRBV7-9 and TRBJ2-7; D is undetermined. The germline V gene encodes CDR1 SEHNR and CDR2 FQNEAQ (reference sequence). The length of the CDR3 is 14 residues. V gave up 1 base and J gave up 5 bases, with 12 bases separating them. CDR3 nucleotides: TGTGCCAGCAGCTTAGATAGTGGAACTGACGAGCAGTACTTC. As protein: CASSLDSGTDEQYF.

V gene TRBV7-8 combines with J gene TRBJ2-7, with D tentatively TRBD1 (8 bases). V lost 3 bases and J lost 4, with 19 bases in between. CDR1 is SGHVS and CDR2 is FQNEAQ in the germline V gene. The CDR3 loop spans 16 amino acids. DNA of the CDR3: TGTGCCAGCAGCTTGGGGGGGACAGGAGGAGATTACGAGCAGTACTTC. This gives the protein CASSLGGTGGDYEQYF.

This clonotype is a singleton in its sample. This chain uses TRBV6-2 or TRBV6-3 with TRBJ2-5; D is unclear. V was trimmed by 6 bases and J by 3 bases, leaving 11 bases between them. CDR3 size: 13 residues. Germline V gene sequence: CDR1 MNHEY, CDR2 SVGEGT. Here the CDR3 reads CASREPSKETQYF. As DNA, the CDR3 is TGTGCCAGCAGAGAACCATCTAAAGAGACCCAGTACTTC.

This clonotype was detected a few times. The CDR3 DNA reads TGTGCCAGCAGCCGCAGGGGGGAACTAGCCAAAAACATTCAGTACTTC. It encodes CASSRRGELAKNIQYF. The chain employs TRBV27 and TRBJ2-4; D is possibly TRBD1 (7 bases). Deletions cut 6 bases from V and 0 bases from J, with 15 bases between. CDR1 is MNHEY, CDR2 SMNVEV, per germline (reference sequence). The CDR3 consists of 16 residues.

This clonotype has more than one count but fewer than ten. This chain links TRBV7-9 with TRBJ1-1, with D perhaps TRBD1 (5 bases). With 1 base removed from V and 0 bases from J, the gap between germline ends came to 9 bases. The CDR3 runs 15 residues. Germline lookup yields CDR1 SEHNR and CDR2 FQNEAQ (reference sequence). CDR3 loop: CASSLGGPVNTEAFF. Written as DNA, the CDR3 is TGTGCCAGCAGCTTAGGGGGACCGGTGAACACTGAAGCTTTCTTT.

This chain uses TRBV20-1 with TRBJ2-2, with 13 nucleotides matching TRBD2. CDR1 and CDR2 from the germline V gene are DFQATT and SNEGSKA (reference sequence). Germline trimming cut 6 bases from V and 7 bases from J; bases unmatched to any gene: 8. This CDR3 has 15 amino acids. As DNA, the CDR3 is TGCAGTGCGCGGACTAGCGGGGGTGGCATCGGGGAGCTGTTTTTT. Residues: CSARTSGGGIGELFF.

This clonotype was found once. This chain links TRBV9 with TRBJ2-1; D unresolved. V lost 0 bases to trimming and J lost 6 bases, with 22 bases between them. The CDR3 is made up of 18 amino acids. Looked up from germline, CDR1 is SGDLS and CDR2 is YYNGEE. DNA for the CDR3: TGTGCCAGCAGCGTAGAAATGTTCCGGCTGGGCCTGGGCAATGAGCAGTTCTTC. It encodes CASSVEMFRLGLGNEQFF. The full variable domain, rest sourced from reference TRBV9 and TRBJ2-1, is DSGVTQTPKHLITATGQRVTLRCSPRSGDLSVYWYQQSLDQGLQFLIQYYNGEERAKGNILERFSAQQFPDLHSELNLSSLELGDSALYFCASSVEMFRLGLGNEQFFGPGTRLTVL.